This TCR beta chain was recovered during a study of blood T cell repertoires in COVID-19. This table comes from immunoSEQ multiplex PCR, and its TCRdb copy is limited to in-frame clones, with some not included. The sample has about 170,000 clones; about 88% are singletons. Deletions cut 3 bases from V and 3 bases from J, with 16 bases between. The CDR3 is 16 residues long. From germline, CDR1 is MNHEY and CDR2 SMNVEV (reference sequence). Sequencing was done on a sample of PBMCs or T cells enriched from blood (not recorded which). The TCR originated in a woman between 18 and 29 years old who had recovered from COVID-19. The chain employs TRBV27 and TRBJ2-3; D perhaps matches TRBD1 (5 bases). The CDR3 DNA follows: TGTGCCAGCAGTTTCGTCCCAGGGAAGGAAACAGATACGCAGTATTTT. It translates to CASSFVPGKETDTQYF.